This TCR beta chain was identified in a study of blood T cell repertoires in COVID-19. In the study overall: The origin of the acute and convalescent COVID-19 samples was the United States, Italy and Spain. T cells, B-cell-depleted T cells, or PBMCs supplied cDNA or gDNA.

The germline V gene has CDR1 SNHLY and CDR2 FYNNEI. Trimming pared 6 bases from V and 0 bases from J, leaving 14 bases between. The CDR3 loop spans 15 amino acids. Per the study methods: Estimation of nucleated cell counts was performed using reference gene primer amplification. Profiled with immunoSEQ multiplex PCR; TCRdb holds only in-frame clones, not every one. V and J calls and clone size come straight from that table; D and trimming were deduced from the DNA. The table includes tens of thousands of clones, 88% detected once. V gene TRBV2 combines with J gene TRBJ1-2; no definite D call. The TCR sequence derives from an elderly woman with active COVID-19. Specimen: peripheral blood. CDR3 in DNA: TGTGCCAGCAGCGCTCGACATCAAGCTAACTATGGCTACACCTTC. Its translation: CASSARHQANYGYTF.